The 15 T cell receptor beta chains given below trace back to one sample, sequenced in a study of cytomegalovirus exposure and HLA in healthy donors. It was with 60 Vbeta and 13 Jbeta primers that the PCR ran. TCRdb keeps only in-frame clones here, not all; method: immunoSEQ multiplex PCR. Seen here are roughly 120,000 clones, about 80% observed once, and the top ten hold just over 1%. Source material: PBMCs. The receptors were sampled from a human donor in good health.

This chain links TRBV6-1 with TRBJ2-6, with D tentatively TRBD2 (5 bases). This CDR3 comprises 14 residues. Between the trimmed V and J ends, which lost 8 bases and 4 bases, there was a span of 12 bases. Germline assignment: CDR1 MNHNS and CDR2 SASEGT. The CDR3 DNA sequence: TGTGCCAGCTATGACCGGAGGGGGGCCAACGTCCTGACTTTC. It is translated as CASYDRRGANVLTF.

The DNA for the CDR3 is TGTGCCAGCAGCTTAGCTCCCATTACTGAAGCTTTCTTT. Protein product: CASSLAPITEAFF. This sequence joins TRBV7-8 and TRBJ1-1, with unresolved D. The CDR3 sequence is 13 residues long. The germline V and J ends were trimmed by 0 bases and 5 bases, with 7 bases remaining between them. CDR1 and CDR2 from the germline V gene are SGHVS and FQNEAQ.

The chain has TRBV4-1 and TRBJ2-7, with 10 bases lining up with TRBD1. The CDR3 has 16 residues. Germline V gene lookup returns CDR1 MGHRA and CDR2 YSYEKL. Trimming removed 1 base from V and 3 bases from J; junction bases left unmatched: 6. The CDR3 spells CASSQGQGAGGYEQYF. In DNA, the CDR3 is TGCGCCAGCAGCCAAGGACAGGGGGCTGGGGGCTACGAGCAGTACTTC.

The chain employs TRBV5-5 and TRBJ2-3; the D gene is possibly TRBD1 (5 bases). The CDR3 contains 16 residues. Looked up from germline, CDR1 is SGHKS and CDR2 is YYEKEE (reference sequence). Trimming stripped 3 bases from V and 2 bases from J, with 16 bases between. CDR3 DNA sequence: TGTGCCAGCAGCTCCCTCCAGGGCAGATCCACAGATACGCAGTATTTT. It codes for CASSSLQGRSTDTQYF.

The chain uses TRBV9 and TRBJ1-1; D perhaps matches TRBD1 (5 bases). V shed 0 bases and J shed 4 bases, with 10 bases lying between them. Germline CDR1 and CDR2: SGDLS and YYNGEE. The CDR3 has 14 residues. As DNA, the CDR3 is TGTGCCAGCAGCGTAGGGGGCAGGGTCACTGAAGCTTTCTTT. Its protein product is CASSVGGRVTEAFF.

CDR3 DNA: TGTGCCAGCAGGCCAGGGACAGGCTCTAACACCATATATTTT. Protein: CASRPGTGSNTIYF. The chain links TRBV9 to TRBJ1-3, with 8 bases aligning to TRBD1. Germline CDR1 and CDR2: SGDLS and YYNGEE. The CDR3 covers 14 residues. Trimming at V came to 5 bases and at J to 7 bases, leaving 8 bases not matched to a gene.

This chain links TRBV18 with TRBJ1-3; D is possibly TRBD1 (5 bases). The CDR3 contains 14 residues. Germline loops: CDR1 KGHSH, CDR2 LQKENI. Trimming took 6 bases from V and 9 from J, leaving 18 bases between them. CDR3 in amino acids: CASSPGTAISTIYF. Written as DNA, the CDR3 is TGTGCCAGCTCGCCCGGGACTGCCATCTCCACCATATATTTT. Drawing the rest from reference TRBV18 and TRBJ1-3, the complete variable domain is NAGVMQNPRHLVRRRGQEARLRCSPMKGHSHVYWYRQLPEEGLKFMVYLQKENIIDESGMPKERFSAEFPKEGPSILRIQQVVRGDSAAYFCASSPGTAISTIYFGEGSWLTVV.

The rearrangement joins TRBV11-2 to TRBJ2-7; 10 bases are a match to TRBD1. With 1 base clipped from V and 5 bases from J, the junction kept 5 bases outside the gene matches. CDR1 and CDR2 from the germline V gene are SGHAT and FQNNGV. The CDR3 loop spans 15 amino acids. The chain's CDR3 is CASSLAGTGVHEQYF. The CDR3, as DNA: TGTGCCAGCAGCTTAGCGGGGACAGGGGTACACGAGCAGTACTTC. The variable domain in full, with the rest retrieved from reference TRBV11-2 and TRBJ2-7, is EAGVAQSPRYKIIEKRQSVAFWCNPISGHATLYWYQQILGQGPKLLIQFQNNGVVDDSQLPKDRFSAERLKGVDSTLKIQPAKLEDSAVYLCASSLAGTGVHEQYFGPGTRLTVT.

This chain joins TRBV13 and TRBJ2-5; TRBD2 agrees at 12 bases. Germline-derived CDR1 and CDR2 are PRHDT and FYEKMQ (reference sequence). The CDR3 has 18 amino acids. Losses at the gene ends were 1 base for V and 4 bases for J; bases not matched to a gene: 10. The CDR3 protein is CASSLVAKGLAGLETQYF. CDR3 nucleotide sequence: TGTGCCAGCAGCTTAGTTGCCAAAGGACTAGCGGGGTTAGAGACCCAGTACTTC.

This rearrangement joins TRBV7-9 to TRBJ1-4, with 10 positions matching TRBD1. V gave up 0 bases and J gave up 10 bases; unmatched junction bases: 2. In germline, CDR1 is SEHNR, CDR2 FQNEAQ (reference sequence). The CDR3 consists of 14 residues. The CDR3 DNA reads TGTGCCAGCAGCTTAGCGGACAGGGGGGTAAAACTGTTTTTT. It encodes CASSLADRGVKLFF. The full variable domain, with the rest looked up from reference TRBV7-9 and TRBJ1-4, is DTGVSQNPRHKITKRGQNVTFRCDPISEHNRLYWYRQTLGQGPEFLTYFQNEAQLEKSRLLSDRFSAERPKGSFSTLEIQRTEQGDSAMYLCASSLADRGVKLFFGSGTQLSVL.

V is TRBV7-9 and J is TRBJ2-7, with D possibly being TRBD2 (6 bases). Trimming pared 4 bases from V and 7 bases from J, leaving 17 bases between. There are 14 residues in the CDR3. In germline, CDR1 is SEHNR, CDR2 FQNEAQ (reference sequence). The CDR3 region has the DNA TGTGCCAGCAGCTCGGGGGTACTGGTCGATGAGCAGTACTTC. Translating gives CASSSGVLVDEQYF.

The chain combines TRBV6-5 with TRBJ2-2; a possible D gene is TRBD2 (6 bases). Germline V lookup: CDR1 MNHEY, CDR2 SVGAGI. The CDR3 is 16 residues long. The V and J ends lost 0 bases and 3 bases respectively, with 11 bases between them. CDR3 nucleotides: TGTGCCAGCAGTTACTCGGAGGGGCTAGACACCGGGGAGCTGTTTTTT. This sequence encodes CASSYSEGLDTGELFF.

The gene calls are TRBV19 and TRBJ1-5, with D unclear. This CDR3 has 13 residues. Germline assignment: CDR1 LNHDA and CDR2 SQIVND (reference sequence). Trimming took 3 bases from V and 6 from J, leaving 9 bases between them. Here the CDR3 reads CASSILGVQPQHF. Written as DNA, the CDR3 is TGTGCCAGTAGTATTCTGGGCGTTCAGCCCCAGCATTTT. The full variable domain, rest sourced from reference TRBV19 and TRBJ1-5, is DGGITQSPKYLFRKEGQNVTLSCEQNLNHDAMYWYRQDPGQGLRLIYYSQIVNDFQKGDIAEGYSVSREKKESFPLTVTSAQKNPTAFYLCASSILGVQPQHFGDGTRLSIL.

The chain links TRBV4-1 to TRBJ2-7; 13 positions match TRBD2. V gave up 2 bases and J gave up 0 bases; unmatched junction bases: 7. The CDR3 is 18 amino acids. Per germline, CDR1 MGHRA and CDR2 YSYEKL. The CDR3 bases are TGCGCCAGCAGCCAACCGGGACTAGCGGGGATGAGCTCCTACGAGCAGTACTTC. It is translated as CASSQPGLAGMSSYEQYF.

The chain employs TRBV5-6 and TRBJ1-6, with D possibly being TRBD1 (6 bases). Germline values: CDR1 SGHDT, CDR2 YYEEEE. V shed 4 bases and J shed 0 bases, with 14 bases lying between them. The CDR3 length is 17 residues. The CDR3 DNA sequence: TGTGCCAGCAGCGGGGGGGCAGGTAGCTCCTATAATTCACCCCTCCACTTT. Translation gives CASSGGAGSSYNSPLHF.